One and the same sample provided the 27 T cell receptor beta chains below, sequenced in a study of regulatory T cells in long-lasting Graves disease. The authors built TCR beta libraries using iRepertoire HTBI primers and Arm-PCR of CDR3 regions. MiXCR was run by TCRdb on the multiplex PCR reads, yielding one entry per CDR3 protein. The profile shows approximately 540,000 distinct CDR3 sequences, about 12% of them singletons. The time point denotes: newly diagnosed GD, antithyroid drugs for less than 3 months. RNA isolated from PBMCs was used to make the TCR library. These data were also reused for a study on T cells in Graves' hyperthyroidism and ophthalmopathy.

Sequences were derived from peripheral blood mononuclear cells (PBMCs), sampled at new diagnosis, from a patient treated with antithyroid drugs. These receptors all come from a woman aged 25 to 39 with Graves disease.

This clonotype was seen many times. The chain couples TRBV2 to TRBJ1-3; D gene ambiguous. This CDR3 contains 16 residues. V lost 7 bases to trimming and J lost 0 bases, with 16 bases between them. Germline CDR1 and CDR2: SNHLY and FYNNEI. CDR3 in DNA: TGTGCCAGCACGGAGCATGAAAGAAGCTCTGGAAACACCATATATTTT. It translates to CASTEHERSSGNTIYF. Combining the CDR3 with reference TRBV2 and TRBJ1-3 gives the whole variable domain EPEVTQTPSHQVTQMGQEVILRCVPISNHLYFYWYRQILGQKVEFLVSFYNNEISEKSEIFDDQFSVERPDGSNFTLKIRSTKLEDSAMYFCASTEHERSSGNTIYFGEGSWLTVV.

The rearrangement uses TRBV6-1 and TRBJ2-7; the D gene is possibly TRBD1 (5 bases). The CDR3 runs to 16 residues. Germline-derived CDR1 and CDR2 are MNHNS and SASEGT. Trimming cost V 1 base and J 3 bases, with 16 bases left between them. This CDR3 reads CASSEGLKGPHYEQYF. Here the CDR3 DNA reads TGTGCCAGCAGTGAAGGGCTCAAGGGGCCCCACTACGAGCAGTACTTC.

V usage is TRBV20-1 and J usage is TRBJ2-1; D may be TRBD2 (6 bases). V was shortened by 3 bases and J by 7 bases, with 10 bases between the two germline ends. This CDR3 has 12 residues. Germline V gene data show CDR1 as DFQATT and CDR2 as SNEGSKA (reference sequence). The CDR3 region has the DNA TGCAGTGCTAGCGGGAGTTGGAATGAGCAGTTCTTC. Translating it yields CSASGSWNEQFF.

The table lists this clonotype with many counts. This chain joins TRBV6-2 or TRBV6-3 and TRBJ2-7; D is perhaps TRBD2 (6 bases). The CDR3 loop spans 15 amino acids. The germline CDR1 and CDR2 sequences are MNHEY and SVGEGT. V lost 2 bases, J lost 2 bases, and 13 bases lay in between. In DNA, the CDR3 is TGTGCCAGCAGTTACGAGCCGGCGGGGCCCTACGAGCAGTACTTC. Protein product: CASSYEPAGPYEQYF.

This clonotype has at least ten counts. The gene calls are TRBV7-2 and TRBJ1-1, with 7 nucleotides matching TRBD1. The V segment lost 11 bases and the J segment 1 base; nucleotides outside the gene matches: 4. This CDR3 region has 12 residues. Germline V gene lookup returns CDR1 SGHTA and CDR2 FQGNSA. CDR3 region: CAERQGNTEAFF. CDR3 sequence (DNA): TGTGCCGAAAGACAGGGGAACACTGAAGCTTTCTTT.

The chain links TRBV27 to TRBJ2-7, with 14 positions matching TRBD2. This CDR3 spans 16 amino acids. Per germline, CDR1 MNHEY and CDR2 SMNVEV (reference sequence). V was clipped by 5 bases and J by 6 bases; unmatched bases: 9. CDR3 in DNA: TGTGCCAGCAGTCTCCTCCTTGGACTAGCGGGGGGCGAGCAGTACTTC. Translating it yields CASSLLLGLAGGEQYF.

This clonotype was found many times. The chain's CDR3 is CASSPREGLVYTGELFF. In nucleotides, the CDR3 is TGTGCCAGCAGCCCCAGGGAGGGTCTAGTATACACCGGGGAGCTGTTTTTT. The gene calls are TRBV11-2 and TRBJ2-2; 7 bases line up with TRBD2. In germline, CDR1 is SGHAT, CDR2 FQNNGV. The length of the CDR3 is 17 residues. Trimming took 5 bases from V and 3 from J; bases not matched to a gene: 12.

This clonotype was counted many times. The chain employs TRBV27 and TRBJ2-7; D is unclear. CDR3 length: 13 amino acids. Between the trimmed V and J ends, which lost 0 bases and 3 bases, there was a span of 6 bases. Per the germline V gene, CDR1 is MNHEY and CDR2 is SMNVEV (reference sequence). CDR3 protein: CASSLSVLYEQYF. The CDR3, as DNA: TGTGCCAGCAGTTTATCGGTACTCTACGAGCAGTACTTC.

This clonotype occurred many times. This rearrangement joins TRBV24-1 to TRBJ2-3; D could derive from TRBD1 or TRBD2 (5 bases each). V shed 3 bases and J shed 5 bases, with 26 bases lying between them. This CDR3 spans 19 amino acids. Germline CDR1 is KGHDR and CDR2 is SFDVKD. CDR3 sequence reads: CATSDPATPREGHRDTQYF. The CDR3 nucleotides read TGTGCCACCAGTGATCCAGCTACCCCCCGGGAAGGACACAGAGATACGCAGTATTTT.

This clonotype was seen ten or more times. The CDR3: CASSTSGGGYNEQFF. CDR3 in DNA: TGTGCCAGCAGCACCTCGGGAGGGGGATACAATGAGCAGTTCTTC. The V gene is TRBV9, the J gene TRBJ2-1; 8 bases are a match to TRBD2. Germline lookup yields CDR1 SGDLS and CDR2 YYNGEE. Trimming took 4 bases from V and 4 from J; bases not matched to a gene: 7. The CDR3 totals 15 residues.

The CDR3 bases are TGCGCCAGCAGCTTGTTAATGGACAGCTCCTACAATGAGCAGTTCTTC. Encoded protein: CASSLLMDSSYNEQFF. The J gene is TRBJ2-1, the V gene TRBV5-1, with D perhaps TRBD1 (6 bases). Germline values: CDR1 SGHRS, CDR2 YFSETQ. The CDR3 contains 16 residues. V was pared by 1 base and J by 0 bases, with 11 bases between.

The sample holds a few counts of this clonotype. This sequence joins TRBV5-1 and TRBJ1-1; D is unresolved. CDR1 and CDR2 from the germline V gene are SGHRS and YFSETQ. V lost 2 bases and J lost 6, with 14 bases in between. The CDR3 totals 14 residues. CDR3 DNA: TGCGCCAGCAGCTTTGGTTCTGGAGATCCTGAAGCTTTCTTT. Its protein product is CASSFGSGDPEAFF.

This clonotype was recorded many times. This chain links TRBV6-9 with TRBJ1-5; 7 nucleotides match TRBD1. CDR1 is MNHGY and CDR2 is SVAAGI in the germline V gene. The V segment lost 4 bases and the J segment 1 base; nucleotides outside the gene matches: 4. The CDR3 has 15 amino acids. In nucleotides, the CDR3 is TGTGCCAGCAGTTCACAGGGGTACAGCAATCAGCCCCAGCATTTT. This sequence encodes CASSSQGYSNQPQHF.

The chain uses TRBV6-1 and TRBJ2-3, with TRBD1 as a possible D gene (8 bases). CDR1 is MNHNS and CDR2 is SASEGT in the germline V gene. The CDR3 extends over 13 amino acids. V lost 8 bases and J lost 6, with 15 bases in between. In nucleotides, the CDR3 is TGTGCCAGCTGGGAGGGGACAGGTGATACGCAGTATTTT. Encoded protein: CASWEGTGDTQYF.

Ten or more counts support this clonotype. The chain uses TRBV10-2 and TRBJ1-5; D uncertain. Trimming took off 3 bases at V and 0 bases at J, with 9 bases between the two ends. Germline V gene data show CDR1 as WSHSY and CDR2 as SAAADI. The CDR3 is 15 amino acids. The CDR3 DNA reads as TGCGCCAGCAGTGACTATGGTTATAGCAATCAGCCCCAGCATTTT. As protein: CASSDYGYSNQPQHF.

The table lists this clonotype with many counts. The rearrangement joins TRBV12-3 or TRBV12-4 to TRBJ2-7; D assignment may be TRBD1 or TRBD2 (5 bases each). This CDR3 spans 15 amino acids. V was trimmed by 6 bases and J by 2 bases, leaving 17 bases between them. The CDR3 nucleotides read TGTGCCAGCAGCTCGGGGTGGGACGGCACCTACGAGCAGTACTTC. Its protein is CASSSGWDGTYEQYF.

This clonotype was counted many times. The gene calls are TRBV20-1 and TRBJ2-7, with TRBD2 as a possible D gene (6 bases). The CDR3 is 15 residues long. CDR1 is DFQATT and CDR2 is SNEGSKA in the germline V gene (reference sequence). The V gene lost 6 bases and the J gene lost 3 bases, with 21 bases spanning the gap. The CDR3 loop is CSAWDWSGRSYEQYF. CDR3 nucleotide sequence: TGCAGTGCCTGGGACTGGAGCGGAAGAAGCTACGAGCAGTACTTC.

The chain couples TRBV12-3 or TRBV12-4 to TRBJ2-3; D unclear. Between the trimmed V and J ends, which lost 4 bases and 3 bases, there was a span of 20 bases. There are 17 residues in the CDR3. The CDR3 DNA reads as TGTGCCAGCAGTTCCCTTTCAGCAGTGCCTGCGACAGATACGCAGTATTTT. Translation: CASSSLSAVPATDTQYF.

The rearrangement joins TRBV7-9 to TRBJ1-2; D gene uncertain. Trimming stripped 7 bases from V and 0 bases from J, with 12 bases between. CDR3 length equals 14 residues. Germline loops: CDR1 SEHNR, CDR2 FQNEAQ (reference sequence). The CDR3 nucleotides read TGTGCCAGCACCTGGTCACCTCCTAACTATGGCTACACCTTC. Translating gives CASTWSPPNYGYTF.

CDR3: CSARPGPISTEAFF. As DNA, the CDR3 is TGCAGTGCTAGACCAGGGCCAATATCCACTGAAGCTTTCTTT. The J gene is TRBJ1-1, the V gene TRBV20-1, with D maybe TRBD1 (5 bases). Looked up from germline, CDR1 is DFQATT and CDR2 is SNEGSKA (reference sequence). Trimming removed 2 bases from V and 4 bases from J, with 14 bases in between. CDR3 length equals 14 residues.

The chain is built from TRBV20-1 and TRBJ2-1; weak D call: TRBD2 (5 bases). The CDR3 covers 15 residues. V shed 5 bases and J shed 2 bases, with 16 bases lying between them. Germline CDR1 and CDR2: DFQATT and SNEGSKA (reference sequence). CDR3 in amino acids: CSAPARSGAYNEQFF. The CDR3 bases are TGCAGTGCTCCAGCCAGGAGCGGCGCCTACAATGAGCAGTTCTTC.

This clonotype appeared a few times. This CDR3 reads CASSLSLGEHYEQYF. CDR3 nucleotide sequence: TGTGCCAGCAGCTTATCTTTAGGGGAACACTACGAGCAGTACTTC. V is TRBV7-9 and J is TRBJ2-7; D might be TRBD1 (5 bases). Germline V lookup: CDR1 SEHNR, CDR2 FQNEAQ (reference sequence). Trimming left V 2 bases short and J 3 bases short, with 14 bases between. This CDR3 contains 15 residues.

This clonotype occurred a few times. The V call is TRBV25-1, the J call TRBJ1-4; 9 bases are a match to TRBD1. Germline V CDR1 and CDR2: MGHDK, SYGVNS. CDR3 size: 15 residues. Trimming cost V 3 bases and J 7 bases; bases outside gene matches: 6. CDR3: CASSESGTGSEKLFF. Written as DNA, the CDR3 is TGTGCCAGCAGTGAGTCCGGGACAGGGTCTGAAAAACTGTTTTTT.

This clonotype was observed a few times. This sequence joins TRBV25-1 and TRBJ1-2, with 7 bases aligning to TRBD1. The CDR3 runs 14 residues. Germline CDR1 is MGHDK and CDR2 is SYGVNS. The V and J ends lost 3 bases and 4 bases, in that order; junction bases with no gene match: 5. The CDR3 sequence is CASSDTGVPYGYTF. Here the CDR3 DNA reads TGTGCCAGCAGTGATACAGGGGTGCCCTATGGCTACACCTTC.

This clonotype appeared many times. Written as DNA, the CDR3 is TGTGCCAGCGGGACTCTCTACGAGCAGTACTTC. This encodes CASGTLYEQYF. The genes are TRBV2 and TRBJ2-7; a possible D gene is TRBD2 (6 bases). Germline loops: CDR1 SNHLY, CDR2 FYNNEI. This CDR3 is 11 amino acids long. Trimming stripped 8 bases from V and 3 bases from J, with 8 bases between.

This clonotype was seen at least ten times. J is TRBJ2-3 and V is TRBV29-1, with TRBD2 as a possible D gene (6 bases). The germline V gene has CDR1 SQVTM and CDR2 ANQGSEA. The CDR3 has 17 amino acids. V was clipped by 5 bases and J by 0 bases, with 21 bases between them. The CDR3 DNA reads TGCAGCGTTCTTTGGTTCGGGAGCGGAACTAGCACAGATACGCAGTATTTT. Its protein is CSVLWFGSGTSTDTQYF.

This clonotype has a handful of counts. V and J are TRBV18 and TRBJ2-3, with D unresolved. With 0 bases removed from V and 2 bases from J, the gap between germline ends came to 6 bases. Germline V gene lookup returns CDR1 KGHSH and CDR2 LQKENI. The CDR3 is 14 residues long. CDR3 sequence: CASSPPSLTDTQYF. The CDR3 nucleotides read TGTGCCAGCTCACCACCCTCTCTCACAGATACGCAGTATTTT.